The following is a T cell receptor beta chain sequence with its context. The sample belongs to a study of blood T cell repertoires in COVID-19. Study-level information: COVID-19 samples collected from the United States, Italy and Spain covered acute and convalescent phases.

In the original workflow: The authors estimated nucleated cell counts from reference gene primer amplification. Sequencing was performed with immunoSEQ multiplex PCR; in TCRdb, only in-frame clones are kept and a portion is missing. V and J calls and clone size follow that table, whereas D and trimming were derived from the DNA. The profile shows 87,000 or so clones, about nine tenths of them singletons. V lost 12 bases and J lost 4; bases outside the gene matches: 13. Germline CDR1 is KGHDR and CDR2 is SFDVKD. The CDR3 runs to 15 residues. The source of this sequence is a woman between 45 and 65 years old with active or convalescent COVID-19. This chain uses TRBV24-1 with TRBJ2-2, with 7 nucleotides matching TRBD1. Sequencing input: peripheral blood. DNA of the CDR3: TGTGCCCCTCAGGGGGAGCCGAAGGTCACCGGGGAGCTGTTTTTT. Translated: CAPQGEPKVTGELFF.